These T cell receptor beta chains were read from a single sample in a study of naive and memory T cell subsets. TCRdb re-called the UMI-ligation and nested PCR reads through MiXCR, storing one row per CDR3 protein. Altogether more than 120,000 distinct CDR3 sequences are present, 15% to 25% being singletons, with the ten largest covering about 0.57%. The source material was naive CD8+ T cells from blood. Receptor source: a human donor in good health. Each CDR3 is given with its conserved first and last residue. The order of the fields is clone size, V gene, J gene, D gene, CDR3 protein, CDR3 DNA. A D gene is named only where the DNA matches it firmly. Some rows mark clone size as missing; the rest say once, few, many or name a class of expanded clone.

>few|TRBV6-6|TRBJ1-2|NA
CASEGGQQGSNGYTF
TGTGCCAGCGAAGGGGGACAACAGGGATCTAATGGCTACACCTTC
>many|TRBV28|TRBJ2-1|NA
CASSLAPSKDEQFF
TGTGCCAGCAGTTTAGCCCCCTCGAAGGATGAGCAGTTCTTC
>few|TRBV11-2|TRBJ1-3|TRBD1
CASSKTGHSPGNTIYF
TGTGCCAGCAGCAAGACAGGGCACAGTCCTGGAAACACCATATATTTT
>NA|TRBV29-1|TRBJ2-5|TRBD1
CSVELTGEETQYF
TGCAGCGTTGAACTGACAGGGGAAGAGACCCAGTACTTC
>NA|TRBV2|TRBJ1-6|TRBD1
CASSETGAIRDSPLHF
TGTGCCAGCAGTGAGACAGGGGCCATTCGAGATTCACCCCTCCACTTT
>NA|TRBV30|TRBJ1-5|NA
CAWSDSASNQPQHF
TGTGCCTGGAGTGACTCGGCTAGCAATCAGCCCCAGCATTTT
>few|TRBV5-5|TRBJ2-2|NA
CASSLYETTNTGELFF
TGTGCCAGCAGCTTGTACGAGACAACGAACACCGGGGAGCTGTTTTTT
>NA|TRBV2|TRBJ1-1|NA
CASSEGSLNTEAFF
TGTGCCAGCAGTGAAGGAAGTCTGAACACTGAAGCTTTCTTT
>many|TRBV4-1|TRBJ1-5|NA
CASSQEPDLQKRVHQPQHF
TGCGCCAGCAGCCAAGAGCCGGACCTCCAAAAGCGGGTCCATCAGCCCCAGCATTTT
>NA|TRBV20-1|TRBJ2-1|TRBD1
CSARGQWLDEQFF
TGCAGTGCTAGGGGACAGTGGTTGGATGAGCAGTTCTTC
>few|TRBV5-5|TRBJ1-1|TRBD1
CASSPPGTGGVGEAFF
TGTGCCAGCAGTCCTCCCGGGACAGGGGGCGTCGGTGAAGCTTTCTTT
>NA|TRBV7-9|TRBJ1-6|NA
CASSLEQGSYNSPLHF
TGTGCCAGCAGCTTAGAGCAGGGGTCCTATAATTCACCCCTCCACTTT
>few|TRBV29-1|TRBJ2-5|TRBD2
CSAAGTSGSGGRLETQYF
TGCAGCGCGGCCGGGACTAGCGGGAGTGGGGGACGGTTGGAGACCCAGTACTTC
>few|TRBV4-3|TRBJ2-5|TRBD2
CASSQEWSSGIETQYF
TGCGCCAGCAGCCAAGAGTGGTCTAGCGGGATAGAGACCCAGTACTTC
>few|TRBV27|TRBJ2-1|NA
CASGLGGSYNEQFF
TGTGCCAGCGGACTAGGGGGATCCTACAATGAGCAGTTCTTC
>NA|TRBV20-1|TRBJ2-7|NA
CSATTSKSYEQYF
TGCAGTGCAACAACCTCGAAGAGCTACGAGCAGTACTTC
>few|TRBV14|TRBJ2-1|NA
CASSQDSETYNEQFF
TGTGCCAGCAGCCAAGACAGCGAGACCTACAATGAGCAGTTCTTC
>few|TRBV20-1|TRBJ1-2|TRBD1
CSARSGQGFGYGYTF
TGCAGTGCTAGGTCCGGACAGGGGTTTGGCTATGGCTACACCTTC
>NA|TRBV30|TRBJ2-1|NA
CAWSLGGPGNEQFF
TGTGCCTGGTCCCTTGGGGGTCCGGGGAATGAGCAGTTCTTC
>few|TRBV19|TRBJ2-5|NA
CASSRGGETQYF
TGTGCCAGTAGTCGAGGGGGGGAGACCCAGTACTTC
>NA|TRBV6-1|TRBJ2-7|TRBD1
CASKPGQGYEQYF
TGTGCCAGCAAACCGGGACAGGGTTACGAGCAGTACTTC
>NA|TRBV11-2|TRBJ2-5|TRBD1
CASSLTGLGQETQYF
TGTGCCAGCAGCTTGACAGGGTTAGGCCAAGAGACCCAGTACTTC
>NA|TRBV6-6|TRBJ2-1|TRBD2
CASIQTSGRDEQFF
TGTGCCAGCATCCAGACTAGCGGGAGGGATGAGCAGTTCTTC
>NA|TRBV30|TRBJ2-7|NA
CAWRPSGHRSYEQYF
TGTGCCTGGAGGCCCTCGGGACACCGCTCCTACGAGCAGTACTTC
>NA|TRBV5-6|TRBJ2-7|NA
CASRSTGAYEQYF
TGTGCCAGCAGATCAACCGGGGCCTACGAGCAGTACTTC
>NA|TRBV20-1|TRBJ2-7|NA
CSASPYGRNDEQYF
TGCAGTGCTAGTCCATACGGGAGAAACGACGAGCAGTACTTC
>NA|TRBV6-5|TRBJ2-6|NA
CASSYDGTPSSGANVLTF
TGTGCCAGCAGTTACGATGGAACCCCGAGCTCTGGGGCCAACGTCCTGACTTTC
>few|TRBV4-1|TRBJ2-5|TRBD2
CASSQHLREYQETQYF
TGCGCCAGCAGCCAACATTTGCGGGAGTACCAAGAGACCCAGTACTTC
>few|TRBV3-1|TRBJ2-7|NA
CASSHPAGEQYF
TGTGCCAGCAGCCATCCCGCGGGTGAGCAGTACTTC
>NA|TRBV3-1|TRBJ1-5|NA
CASSQDSGGNQPQHF
TGTGCCAGCAGCCAAGATAGCGGCGGAAATCAGCCCCAGCATTTT
>few|TRBV20-1|TRBJ2-7|TRBD2
CSAQTSSSYEQYF
TGCAGTGCTCAGACTAGCTCCTCCTACGAGCAGTACTTC
>NA|TRBV7-6|TRBJ2-1|NA
CASSQGTAAYNEQFF
TGTGCCAGCAGCCAAGGGACGGCGGCTTACAATGAGCAGTTCTTC
>NA|TRBV6-6|TRBJ2-7|TRBD1
CASSLNGQGAYEQYF
TGTGCCAGCAGTTTAAATGGACAGGGAGCCTACGAGCAGTACTTC
>NA|TRBV4-1|TRBJ2-7|NA
CASSQNRESDEQYF
TGCGCCAGCAGCCAAAACAGGGAGAGCGACGAGCAGTACTTC
>NA|TRBV7-8|TRBJ2-5|TRBD2
CASSLGLAGEETQYF
TGTGCCAGCAGCTTAGGACTAGCGGGAGAAGAGACCCAGTACTTC
>many|TRBV4-1|TRBJ1-6|NA
CASSQQGYNSPLHF
TGCGCCAGCAGCCAACAGGGGTATAATTCACCCCTCCACTTT
>few|TRBV6-5|TRBJ2-7|TRBD1
CASTPGQGPYEQYF
TGTGCCAGCACCCCGGGACAGGGACCCTACGAGCAGTACTTC
>NA|TRBV28|TRBJ2-7|NA
CASNSQRTSYEQYF
TGTGCCAGCAACTCACAACGGACCTCCTACGAGCAGTACTTC
>few|TRBV2|TRBJ2-1|NA
CASSDQGYYNEQFF
TGTGCCAGCAGTGACCAGGGTTACTACAATGAGCAGTTCTTC
>few|TRBV13|TRBJ2-3|TRBD2
CASSPSVTSAADTQYF
TGTGCCAGCAGCCCCTCCGTGACTAGCGCAGCCGATACGCAGTATTTT
>few|TRBV11-2|TRBJ2-5|TRBD1
CASSWVQGEETQYF
TGTGCCAGCAGCTGGGTACAGGGGGAAGAGACCCAGTACTTC
>NA|TRBV27|TRBJ2-5|TRBD1
CASSLSETGGFQETQYF
TGTGCCAGCAGTTTATCGGAAACAGGGGGTTTCCAAGAGACCCAGTACTTC
>few|TRBV18|TRBJ2-7|NA
CASSPKLDSGIYEQYF
TGTGCCAGCTCACCAAAGCTCGATTCTGGAATCTACGAGCAGTACTTC
>few|TRBV30|TRBJ2-2|NA
CAWGQENGELFF
TGTGCCTGGGGGCAAGAGAACGGGGAGCTGTTTTTT
>few|TRBV6-5|TRBJ2-7|NA
CASSYGGHKDEQYF
TGTGCCAGCAGTTACGGGGGGCACAAGGACGAGCAGTACTTC
>NA|TRBV4-1|TRBJ2-1|NA
CASSHSLDNEQFF
TGCGCCAGCAGCCATAGTCTGGACAATGAGCAGTTCTTC
>NA|TRBV6-2/TRBV6-3|TRBJ2-1|TRBD2
CASSSGAGGYNEQFF
TGTGCCAGCAGCTCCGGTGCGGGGGGGTACAATGAGCAGTTCTTC
>few|TRBV27|TRBJ1-5|NA
CASSLTRTAVLQPQHF
TGTGCCAGCAGCCTTACAAGGACGGCGGTCCTGCAGCCCCAGCATTTT
>NA|TRBV6-6|TRBJ2-1|TRBD1
CASSLGTGFYNEQFF
TGTGCCAGCAGCCTCGGGACAGGGTTTTACAATGAGCAGTTCTTC
>NA|TRBV10-3|TRBJ1-5|NA
CAISEQPYSNQPQHF
TGTGCCATCAGTGAACAGCCTTATAGCAATCAGCCCCAGCATTTT
>few|TRBV3-1|TRBJ2-6|NA
CASSQDLRFSGANVLTF
TGTGCCAGCAGCCAAGATTTGAGGTTCTCTGGGGCCAACGTCCTGACTTTC
>few|TRBV20-1|TRBJ2-2|NA
CSARQDDTGELFF
TGCAGTGCACGACAGGATGATACCGGGGAGCTGTTTTTT
>NA|TRBV5-1|TRBJ2-5|NA
CASSLEAEQETQYF
TGCGCCAGCAGCTTGGAGGCAGAGCAAGAGACCCAGTACTTC